Listed below are T cell receptor beta chains from one sample, sequenced in a study of CD8 T cells in ankylosing spondylitis. TCRdb re-analysed the 5' RACE reads in MiXCR, keeping a single row per CDR3 protein. Among roughly 64,000 distinct CDR3 sequences listed, more than 5.5% were seen once. The sample consisted of synovial fluid, either unsorted or a sorted T cell fraction (not recorded which). All receptors derive from a male donor with ankylosing spondylitis. CDR3s include the opening cysteine and the closing phenylalanine or tryptophan. Fields, in order: J gene, clone size, D gene, V gene, CDR3 DNA, CDR3 protein. D genes are given only for firm matches. Size values are once, few and many counts, or a class for expanded clones, and some rows have none.

j_call: TRBJ2-5; clone_size: few; d_call: TRBD1; v_call: TRBV28; cdr3_nt: TGTGCCAGCACCCTTGGGACAGGTGGGCAAGAGACCCAGTACTTC; cdr3_aa: CASTLGTGGQETQYF
j_call: TRBJ2-3; clone_size: few; d_call: TRBD2; v_call: TRBV7-9; cdr3_nt: TGTGCCAGCCAGCGGGAGGGTTCTAGCACAGATACGCAGTATTTT; cdr3_aa: CASQREGSSTDTQYF
j_call: TRBJ1-1; clone_size: many; d_call: NA; v_call: TRBV29-1; cdr3_nt: TGCAGCTTCTCCCCAAGACGGGCCTCAATACTGGGTGGCACTGAAGCTTTCTTT; cdr3_aa: CSFSPRRASILGGTEAFF
j_call: TRBJ2-1; clone_size: many; d_call: NA; v_call: TRBV7-3; cdr3_nt: TGTGCCAGCAGCGCCAGCCGTAGCCCCAATGAGCAGTTCTTC; cdr3_aa: CASSASRSPNEQFF
j_call: TRBJ2-1; clone_size: NA; d_call: TRBD2; v_call: TRBV18; cdr3_nt: TGTGCCAGCTCACCTATCTCGGGACTAGCAGGACCAAAGCACTCCTACAATGAGCAGTTCTTC; cdr3_aa: CASSPISGLAGPKHSYNEQFF
j_call: TRBJ1-4; clone_size: many; d_call: TRBD1; v_call: TRBV20-1; cdr3_nt: TGCAGTGCTAGCCCCGGGACAGGGGATGAAAAACTGTTTTTT; cdr3_aa: CSASPGTGDEKLFF
j_call: TRBJ2-1; clone_size: many; d_call: TRBD1; v_call: TRBV6-1; cdr3_nt: TGTGCCAGCAGTGGACAGGGGTCGGAGTTCTTC; cdr3_aa: CASSGQGSEFF
j_call: TRBJ2-7; clone_size: few; d_call: TRBD1; v_call: TRBV20-1; cdr3_nt: TGCAGTGCTGGTGGGACAGGCGAAACCTACGAGCAGTACTTC; cdr3_aa: CSAGGTGETYEQYF
j_call: TRBJ1-5; clone_size: many; d_call: NA; v_call: TRBV9; cdr3_nt: TGTGCCAGCAGCGTAGGACCTCGGGGGGACCAGCCCCAGCATTTT; cdr3_aa: CASSVGPRGDQPQHF
j_call: TRBJ2-1; clone_size: NA; d_call: NA; v_call: TRBV11-1; cdr3_nt: TGTGCCAGCAGCTCAAACCGCCGAGTGGGGGGGCGTGTCAATGAGCAGTTCTTC; cdr3_aa: CASSSNRRVGGRVNEQFF
j_call: TRBJ2-6; clone_size: few; d_call: NA; v_call: TRBV20-1; cdr3_nt: TGCAGTGCTAGAGTACGGATCTCTGGGGCCAACGTCCTGACTTTC; cdr3_aa: CSARVRISGANVLTF
j_call: TRBJ2-4; clone_size: many; d_call: TRBD2; v_call: TRBV9; cdr3_nt: TGTGCCAGCAGCGTAGAGGGGACCAGCGGGGCGTTTCAGTACTTC; cdr3_aa: CASSVEGTSGAFQYF
j_call: TRBJ2-1; clone_size: many; d_call: TRBD1; v_call: TRBV28; cdr3_nt: TGTGCCAGCAGGCCTGACAGGGGGGAGGATGAGCAGTTCTTC; cdr3_aa: CASRPDRGEDEQFF
j_call: TRBJ2-7; clone_size: many; d_call: TRBD1; v_call: TRBV6-2/TRBV6-3; cdr3_nt: TGTGCCAGCAGTTGGACAGGACGCTACGAGCAGTACTTC; cdr3_aa: CASSWTGRYEQYF
j_call: TRBJ2-7; clone_size: many; d_call: TRBD2; v_call: TRBV4-2; cdr3_nt: TGTGCCAGCAGCCCGGGGACTAGCGGGAGGCTAGCCTACGAGCAGTACTTC; cdr3_aa: CASSPGTSGRLAYEQYF
j_call: TRBJ2-2; clone_size: many; d_call: NA; v_call: TRBV5-1; cdr3_nt: TGCGCCAGCAGCTTCCCGACGGACTATACCGGGGAGCTGTTTTTT; cdr3_aa: CASSFPTDYTGELFF
j_call: TRBJ2-2; clone_size: few; d_call: NA; v_call: TRBV6-5; cdr3_nt: TGTGCCAGCAGTTATACAGGGATAGACACCGGGGAGCTGTTTTTT; cdr3_aa: CASSYTGIDTGELFF
j_call: TRBJ1-2; clone_size: many; d_call: NA; v_call: TRBV20-1; cdr3_nt: TGCAGGCCCTCTGAGGGGAACTATGGCTACACCTTC; cdr3_aa: CRPSEGNYGYTF
j_call: TRBJ1-1; clone_size: many; d_call: NA; v_call: TRBV4-1; cdr3_nt: TGCGCCAGCAGCCAAGATCCGGGACATCGAGCTTTCTTT; cdr3_aa: CASSQDPGHRAFF
j_call: TRBJ1-4; clone_size: many; d_call: TRBD1; v_call: TRBV10-3; cdr3_nt: TGTGCCATCCGGACAGGGGAGAATGAAAAACTGTTTTTT; cdr3_aa: CAIRTGENEKLFF
j_call: TRBJ2-2; clone_size: many; d_call: NA; v_call: TRBV4-3; cdr3_nt: TGCGCCAGCAGCCAGGAGGGGGCCCGGAACACCGGGGAGCTGTTTTTT; cdr3_aa: CASSQEGARNTGELFF
j_call: TRBJ2-3; clone_size: many; d_call: NA; v_call: TRBV7-7; cdr3_nt: TGTGCTAGCAGCTTCCAAAGCGGAGATACGCAGTATTTT; cdr3_aa: CASSFQSGDTQYF
j_call: TRBJ2-1; clone_size: few; d_call: TRBD2; v_call: TRBV20-1; cdr3_nt: TGCAGTGCTAGAGTTTGGCTAGCGGGGCAAAACAATGAGCAGTTCTTC; cdr3_aa: CSARVWLAGQNNEQFF
j_call: TRBJ2-2; clone_size: many; d_call: NA; v_call: TRBV5-1; cdr3_nt: TGCGCCAGCAGCGCCGGGGGACAGGAGCTGTTTTTT; cdr3_aa: CASSAGGQELFF
j_call: TRBJ2-2; clone_size: many; d_call: NA; v_call: TRBV7-3; cdr3_nt: TGTGCCAGCAGCTTAAGCACCGGGGAGCTGTTTTTT; cdr3_aa: CASSLSTGELFF
j_call: TRBJ1-6; clone_size: many; d_call: NA; v_call: TRBV27; cdr3_nt: TGTGCCAGTCAGGGCTCCTATAATTCACCCCTCCACTTT; cdr3_aa: CASQGSYNSPLHF
j_call: TRBJ1-6; clone_size: few; d_call: NA; v_call: TRBV20-1; cdr3_nt: TGCAGTGCTGCCCAGGACGGCGAACGGTCCCTCCACTTT; cdr3_aa: CSAAQDGERSLHF
j_call: TRBJ2-2; clone_size: many; d_call: NA; v_call: TRBV19; cdr3_nt: TGTGCCAGCACGTCCAGGGCAACCGGGGAGCTGTTTTTT; cdr3_aa: CASTSRATGELFF
j_call: TRBJ2-7; clone_size: many; d_call: TRBD1; v_call: TRBV2; cdr3_nt: TGTGCCAGCAAAGGACAGGGGAACTCCTACGAGCAGTACTTC; cdr3_aa: CASKGQGNSYEQYF
j_call: TRBJ1-5; clone_size: many; d_call: TRBD1; v_call: TRBV2; cdr3_nt: TGTGCCAGCAGCGATGGACAGGCACGACAACAGCCCCAGCATTTT; cdr3_aa: CASSDGQARQQPQHF
j_call: TRBJ2-7; clone_size: NA; d_call: NA; v_call: TRBV27; cdr3_nt: TGTGCCAGCAGCCCCATTTATCAGACCGGCTCCTACGAGCAGTACTTC; cdr3_aa: CASSPIYQTGSYEQYF
j_call: TRBJ2-7; clone_size: few; d_call: NA; v_call: TRBV6-2/TRBV6-3; cdr3_nt: TGTGCCAGCAGCCGACCGACGACCTACGAGCAGTACTTC; cdr3_aa: CASSRPTTYEQYF
j_call: TRBJ2-5; clone_size: many; d_call: TRBD2; v_call: TRBV11-1; cdr3_nt: TGTGCCAGCAGCCAAAATTCACGGACTAGCGGGAGCGCTGAGACCCAGTACTTC; cdr3_aa: CASSQNSRTSGSAETQYF
j_call: TRBJ2-7; clone_size: many; d_call: NA; v_call: TRBV20-1; cdr3_nt: TGCAGTGCTAGAGATAGCTACGAGCAGTACTTC; cdr3_aa: CSARDSYEQYF
j_call: TRBJ2-7; clone_size: many; d_call: NA; v_call: TRBV28; cdr3_nt: TGTGCCAGCAGCGGCGAGGTAGGAATACATTCCTACGAGCAGTACTTC; cdr3_aa: CASSGEVGIHSYEQYF
j_call: TRBJ1-3; clone_size: few; d_call: NA; v_call: TRBV6-5; cdr3_nt: TGTGCCAGCAGTTACGGACCGCGAAACACCATATATTTT; cdr3_aa: CASSYGPRNTIYF
j_call: TRBJ1-6; clone_size: few; d_call: TRBD1; v_call: TRBV3-1; cdr3_nt: TGTGCCAGCAGCCGAAGGAGGGGACAGAATAATTCACCCCTCCACTTT; cdr3_aa: CASSRRRGQNNSPLHF
j_call: TRBJ2-1; clone_size: few; d_call: TRBD2; v_call: TRBV7-9; cdr3_nt: TGTGCCAGCAGCCCGCTGACTAACGGGAGGTTTGGTAATGAGCAGTTCTTC; cdr3_aa: CASSPLTNGRFGNEQFF
j_call: TRBJ2-1; clone_size: few; d_call: TRBD2; v_call: TRBV7-9; cdr3_nt: TGTGCCAGCAGCATCAGCGGGACGTCCAATGAGCAGTTCTTC; cdr3_aa: CASSISGTSNEQFF
j_call: TRBJ2-1; clone_size: few; d_call: TRBD2; v_call: TRBV4-3; cdr3_nt: TGCGCCAGCAGCCGTGGGAGGGCGAGCTCCTACAATGAGCAGTTCTTC; cdr3_aa: CASSRGRASSYNEQFF
j_call: TRBJ1-5; clone_size: NA; d_call: NA; v_call: TRBV28; cdr3_nt: TGTGCCAGCAGTCGGGAGGTCGGCAATCAGCCCCAGCATTTT; cdr3_aa: CASSREVGNQPQHF
j_call: TRBJ2-3; clone_size: NA; d_call: NA; v_call: TRBV15; cdr3_nt: TGTGCCACCAGCGGAGGTTTTGCGGCTACCACAGATACGCAGTATTTT; cdr3_aa: CATSGGFAATTDTQYF
j_call: TRBJ2-5; clone_size: many; d_call: NA; v_call: TRBV18; cdr3_nt: TGTGCCAGCTCACCAGGGGCGGGAACGGAGACCCAGTACTTC; cdr3_aa: CASSPGAGTETQYF
j_call: TRBJ1-2; clone_size: many; d_call: NA; v_call: TRBV29-1; cdr3_nt: TGCAGCGTTCCTGTAGATGGCTACACCTTC; cdr3_aa: CSVPVDGYTF
j_call: TRBJ2-5; clone_size: many; d_call: NA; v_call: TRBV5-1; cdr3_nt: TGCGCCAGCAGCTTGGAGTCCCGTGAGACCCAGTACTTC; cdr3_aa: CASSLESRETQYF
j_call: TRBJ2-3; clone_size: many; d_call: NA; v_call: TRBV24-1; cdr3_nt: TGTGCCACCAGTGATTTGTTCACGAGCGTAGCTTACCCAGATACGCAGTATTTT; cdr3_aa: CATSDLFTSVAYPDTQYF
j_call: TRBJ1-6; clone_size: many; d_call: NA; v_call: TRBV7-9; cdr3_nt: TGTGCCGTCCTACAGCCGAATAATTCACCCCTCCACTTT; cdr3_aa: CAVLQPNNSPLHF
j_call: TRBJ2-3; clone_size: NA; d_call: NA; v_call: TRBV5-1; cdr3_nt: TGCGCCAGCAGCTTGGGGGGCCGCTCAGATACGCAGTATTTT; cdr3_aa: CASSLGGRSDTQYF